The clone carrying this T cell receptor (beta chain) was counted between two and nine times. What it binds is not known. Generated by immunoSEQ multiplex PCR, the TCRdb table keeps only in-frame clones and is missing some. Here the sample spans more than 95,000 clones, 88% being singletons. This entry comes from a study of T cell responses to AZD1222 COVID-19 vaccine. General study points: Researchers report vaccine-associated CD4 TCRs spanning spike, with dominance at 160-218 and 743-854. Repertoire sampling was restricted to post-peak T cell response timepoints. The reported proportion of spike-specific TCRs targeting unmutated variant regions was nearly half.

Losses at the gene ends were 0 bases for V and 2 bases for J; bases not matched to a gene: 0. In germline, CDR1 is SGHRS, CDR2 YFSETQ. This CDR3 comprises 14 residues. The sequencing used peripheral blood, collected on day 0 of AZD1222 vaccination. The chain recombines TRBV5-1 with TRBJ2-3, with TRBD2 matching 7 bases. The source is an adult in good health. The CDR3 nucleotides read TGCGCCAGCAGCTTGGGGGACTACACAGATACGCAGTATTTT. Protein product: CASSLGDYTDTQYF.